This T cell receptor (beta chain) derives from a study of OX40 agonist ivuxolimab in advanced cancers. Study at large: People who had prior anti-PD-1, anti-PD-L1 or anti-CTLA-4 therapy could take part, and around 40% had some. Findings of the study overall: In the 0.1 to 3.0 mg/kg range, CD4+ and CD8+ blood T cells had expanded clonally by week 6.

Regarding this clone: Its specificity is unknown.

The CDR3 totals 15 residues. Trimming removed 4 bases from V and 1 base from J, with 11 bases in between. Per germline, CDR1 SGHRS and CDR2 YFSETQ. The data were produced by immunoSEQ multiplex PCR, yet TCRdb's version contains in-frame clones alone and is incomplete. This table holds approximately 71,000 clones, 84% found once. The chain links TRBV5-1 to TRBJ2-2; maybe TRBD2 (6 bases). This receptor was identified in an adult with an advanced solid tumor such as melanoma, head and neck, liver or kidney cancer. The material sequenced was CD4+ or CD8+ T cells sorted from blood, taken in a trial of the OX40 agonist ivuxolimab. Here the CDR3 DNA reads TGCGCCAGCAGCCCGGGGGTACTGAACACCGGGGAGCTGTTTTTT. It specifies CASSPGVLNTGELFF.